This TCR beta chain is drawn from a study of human T cells and chemical hapten exposure. The overall study: Patients, chiefly female, had alopecia areata, totalis or universalis.

TCRdb reprocessed the RACE reads with MiXCR, giving one entry per CDR3 protein. The sample has under 450,000 distinct CDR3 sequences; 6% to 7% are singletons. The CDR3 is 13 amino acids. CDR1 MNHEY and CDR2 SVGEGT come from the germline V gene. With 2 bases removed from V and 6 bases from J, the gap between germline ends came to 8 bases. Time point defined: patch test 2, 6 weeks after DPC sensitization. Treatment defined: therapeutic diphenylcyclopropenone sensitization with weekly scalp DPC. The sample holds a few counts of this clonotype. The sample here was whole blood, taken in connection with sensitization to the hapten diphenylcyclopropenone (DPC). This sequence was found in a young woman with alopecia areata. Some clones in this sample may be carry-over from other donors' samples. The chain recombines TRBV6-2 or TRBV6-3 with TRBJ1-5; no definite D call. Written as DNA, the CDR3 is TGTGCCAGCAGTTACGACGCGTTTCAGCCCCAGCATTTT. It yields the protein CASSYDAFQPQHF.